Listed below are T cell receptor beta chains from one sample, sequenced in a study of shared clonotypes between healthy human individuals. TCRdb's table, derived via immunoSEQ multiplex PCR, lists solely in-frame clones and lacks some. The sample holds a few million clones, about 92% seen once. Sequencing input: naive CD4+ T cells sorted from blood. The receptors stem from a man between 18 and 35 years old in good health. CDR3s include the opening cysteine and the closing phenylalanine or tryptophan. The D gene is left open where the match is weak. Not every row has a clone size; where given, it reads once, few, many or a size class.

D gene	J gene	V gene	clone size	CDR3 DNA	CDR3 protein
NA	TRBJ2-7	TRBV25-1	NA	TGTGCCAGCAGTGAGGCAAGCGAGCAGTACTTC	CASSEASEQYF
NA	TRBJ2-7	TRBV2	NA	TGTGCCAGCACCACAGATTCCTACGAGCAGTACTTC	CASTTDSYEQYF
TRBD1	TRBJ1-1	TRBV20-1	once	TGCAGTGCTACAGGGGGCGGGGAAGCTTTCTTT	CSATGGGEAFF
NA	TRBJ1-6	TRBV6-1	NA	TGTGCCAGCAGTGAAGAGGGGGTAAGGGGGAATTCACCCCTCCACTTT	CASSEEGVRGNSPLHF
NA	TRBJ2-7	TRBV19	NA	TGTGCCAGTAGTGTGGTGGGGGCGGGCTCCTACGAGCAGTACTTC	CASSVVGAGSYEQYF
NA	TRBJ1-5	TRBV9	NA	TGTGCCAGCATTTGGGGTAAGCCCAATCAGCCCCAGCATTTT	CASIWGKPNQPQHF
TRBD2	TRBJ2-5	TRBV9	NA	TGTGCCAGCAGCGTATACAGCGGGAGTAGAGAGACCCAGTACTTC	CASSVYSGSRETQYF
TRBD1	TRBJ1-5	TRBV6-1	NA	TGTGCCAGCAGTGAAGCCCCCGGGACAGGGAATCAGCCCCAGCATTTT	CASSEAPGTGNQPQHF
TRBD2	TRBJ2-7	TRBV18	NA	TGTGCCAGCTCACCACGACTAGCGGGAGGATCCAGCTCCTACGAGCAGTACTTC	CASSPRLAGGSSSYEQYF
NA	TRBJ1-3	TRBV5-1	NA	TGCGCCAGCAGCTTGGCCGCAGATGCAGGAAACACCATATATTTT	CASSLAADAGNTIYF
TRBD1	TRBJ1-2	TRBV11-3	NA	TGTGCCAGCAGCTTCCCCGAGCGGGACAGAATTAACTATGGCTACACCTTC	CASSFPERDRINYGYTF
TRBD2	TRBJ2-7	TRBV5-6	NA	TGTGCCAGCAGCTTTAGCGGGGGGCGCTCCTACGAGCAGTACTTC	CASSFSGGRSYEQYF
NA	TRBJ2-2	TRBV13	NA	TGTGCCAGCAGCTTAGTGCGGGAAACAGACACCGGGGAGCTGTTTTTT	CASSLVRETDTGELFF
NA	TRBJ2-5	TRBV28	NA	TGTGCCAGCAGTTTTGTGGAGACCCAGTACTTC	CASSFVETQYF
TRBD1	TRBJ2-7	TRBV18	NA	TGTGCCAGCTCACCCGACAGGGGCCCCTACGAGCAGTACTTC	CASSPDRGPYEQYF
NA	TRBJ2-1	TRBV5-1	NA	TGCGCCAGCAGCTTCTTCCAGGGGGGACAAAATGAGCAGTTCTTC	CASSFFQGGQNEQFF
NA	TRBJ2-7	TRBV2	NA	TGTGCCAGCAGTGAGCAGAGCTCCTACGAGCAGTACTTC	CASSEQSSYEQYF
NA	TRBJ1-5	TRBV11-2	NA	TGTGCCAGCACCCCGCTACCAGATCATAGCAATCAGCCCCAGCATTTT	CASTPLPDHSNQPQHF
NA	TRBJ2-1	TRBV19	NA	TGTGCCAGTAGTATAATGAATGTCGATGAGCAGTTCTTC	CASSIMNVDEQFF
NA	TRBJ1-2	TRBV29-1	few	TGCAGCGTTGGAACAGTCAACTATGGCTACACCTTC	CSVGTVNYGYTF
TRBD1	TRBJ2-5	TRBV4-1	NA	TGCGCCAGCAGCCAAGATAGGGGGACAGGGGGAGAGACCCAGTACTTC	CASSQDRGTGGETQYF
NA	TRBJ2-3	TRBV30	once	TGTGCCTTGGACAGAGGCAAAGTCGGCACAGATACGCAGTATTTT	CALDRGKVGTDTQYF
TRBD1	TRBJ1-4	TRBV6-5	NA	TGTGCCAGCAGCCTTGGACAGGGGAGTGAAAAACTGTTTTTT	CASSLGQGSEKLFF
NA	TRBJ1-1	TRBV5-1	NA	TGCGCCAGCAGCTCCGACACGACGATCACTGAAGCTTTCTTT	CASSSDTTITEAFF
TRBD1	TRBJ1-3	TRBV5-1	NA	TGCGCCAGCAGCCCTACAGGGGGGAAAAACACCATATATTTT	CASSPTGGKNTIYF
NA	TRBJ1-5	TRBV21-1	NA	TGTGCCAGCAGCAAAACGCCGGCCCAAGCCCGGGACAGGGTAGGTGCAAACCAGCCCCAGCATTTT	CASSKTPAQARDRVGANQPQHF
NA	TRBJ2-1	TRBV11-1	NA	TGTGCCAGCAGCCCAGGGGGGGGTGGCTCCTACAATGAGCAGTTCTTC	CASSPGGGGSYNEQFF
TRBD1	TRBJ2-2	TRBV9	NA	TGTGCCAGCAGCCTACACAGGGGGACCGGGGAGCTGTTTTTT	CASSLHRGTGELFF
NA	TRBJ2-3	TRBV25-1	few	TGTGCCAGCAGTGGGAACACAGATACGCAGTATTTT	CASSGNTDTQYF
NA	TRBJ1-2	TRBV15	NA	TGTGCCACCAGCAGAGATCAATCGGCAAGCTTCTATGGCTACACCTTC	CATSRDQSASFYGYTF
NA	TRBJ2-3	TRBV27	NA	TGTGCCAGCAGTTCATCCGGTGTTCTGGGTGGTACGCAGTATTTT	CASSSSGVLGGTQYF
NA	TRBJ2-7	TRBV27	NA	TGTGCCAGCAGTCGGGGGACGGTCTACGAGCAGTACTTC	CASSRGTVYEQYF
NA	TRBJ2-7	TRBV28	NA	TGTGCCAGCAGCCTCCGCTACGAGCAGTACTTC	CASSLRYEQYF
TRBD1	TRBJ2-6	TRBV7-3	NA	TGTGCCAGCAGCTTAGACAGGGTGTCCGGGGCCAACGTCCTGACTTTC	CASSLDRVSGANVLTF
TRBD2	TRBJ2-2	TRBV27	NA	TGTGCCAGCAGTACCGGGACTACTCCCGCGCCCGGGGAGCTGTTTTTT	CASSTGTTPAPGELFF
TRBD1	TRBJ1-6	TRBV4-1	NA	TGCGCCAGCAGCCAAGACATACCTACCGGGACAGGGGGCCTTATAATGCATTCACCCCTCCACTTT	CASSQDIPTGTGGLIMHSPLHF
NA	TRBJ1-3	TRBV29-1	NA	TGCAGCGTTGGCGACAGGAGCTCTGGAAACACCATATATTTT	CSVGDRSSGNTIYF
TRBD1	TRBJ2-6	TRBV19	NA	TGTGCCACCCGGACAGGGGGGCTCGCTGGGGCCAACGTCCTGACTTTC	CATRTGGLAGANVLTF
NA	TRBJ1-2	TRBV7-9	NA	TGTGCCAGCAGCTTAGCGACCCCGAGGGGCTATGGCTACACCTTC	CASSLATPRGYGYTF
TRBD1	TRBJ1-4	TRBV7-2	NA	TGTGCCAGCAGCCGGCGACAGGGGGGAAATGAAAAACTGTTTTTT	CASSRRQGGNEKLFF
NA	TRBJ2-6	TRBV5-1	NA	TGCGCCAGCTCAACCATAGCGCCTGGGGCCAACGTCCTGACTTTC	CASSTIAPGANVLTF
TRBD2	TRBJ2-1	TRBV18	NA	TGTGCCAGCTCGCCGACTAGCGGGACTTACAATGAGCAGTTCTTC	CASSPTSGTYNEQFF